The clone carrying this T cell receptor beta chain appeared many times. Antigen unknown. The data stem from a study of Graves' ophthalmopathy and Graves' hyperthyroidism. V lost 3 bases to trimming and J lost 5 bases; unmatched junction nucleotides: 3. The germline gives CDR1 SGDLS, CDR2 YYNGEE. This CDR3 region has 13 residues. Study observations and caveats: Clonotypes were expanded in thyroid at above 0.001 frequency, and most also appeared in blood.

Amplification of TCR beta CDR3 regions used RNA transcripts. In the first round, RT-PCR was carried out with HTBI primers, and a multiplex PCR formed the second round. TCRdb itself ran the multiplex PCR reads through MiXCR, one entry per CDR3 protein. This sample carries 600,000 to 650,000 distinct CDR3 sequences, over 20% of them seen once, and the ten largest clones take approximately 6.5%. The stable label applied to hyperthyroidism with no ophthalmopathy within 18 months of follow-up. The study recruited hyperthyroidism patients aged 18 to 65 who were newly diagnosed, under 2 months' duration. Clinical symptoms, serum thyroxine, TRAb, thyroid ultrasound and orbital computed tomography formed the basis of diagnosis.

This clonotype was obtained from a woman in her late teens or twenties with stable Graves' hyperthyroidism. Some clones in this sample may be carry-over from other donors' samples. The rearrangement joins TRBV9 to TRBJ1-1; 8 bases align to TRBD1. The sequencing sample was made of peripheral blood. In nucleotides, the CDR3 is TGTGCCAGCAGCGACAGGGGGGTTACTGAAGCTTTCTTT. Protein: CASSDRGVTEAFF.